Included here is one TCR beta chain sequence, with context. This record belongs to a study of long-term antiretroviral therapy in people with HIV. This was the immunoSEQ v3.0 assay at survey level. Sequencing was designed to cover roughly 40,000-50,000 T-cell genomes in each sample. Sequencing used immunoSEQ multiplex PCR; TCRdb keeps in-frame clones, though not all of them. The data contain 42,000 or so clones, 75% to 90% of them singletons. The clonotype comes from a woman aged 50 to 65 with HIV. Here the sequenced sample was unsorted PBMCs, taken 3.1 years after starting antiretroviral therapy.

CDR3 residues: CASSEAGGRTQYF. The CDR3 region has the DNA TGTGCCAGCAGTGAAGCGGGGGGACGGACCCAGTACTTC. The rearrangement joins TRBV6-1 to TRBJ2-5; D is perhaps TRBD2 (6 bases). V lost 0 bases and J 7 bases, leaving 9 bases between the germline ends. CDR3 length: 13 amino acids. Germline-derived CDR1 and CDR2 are MNHNS and SASEGT.